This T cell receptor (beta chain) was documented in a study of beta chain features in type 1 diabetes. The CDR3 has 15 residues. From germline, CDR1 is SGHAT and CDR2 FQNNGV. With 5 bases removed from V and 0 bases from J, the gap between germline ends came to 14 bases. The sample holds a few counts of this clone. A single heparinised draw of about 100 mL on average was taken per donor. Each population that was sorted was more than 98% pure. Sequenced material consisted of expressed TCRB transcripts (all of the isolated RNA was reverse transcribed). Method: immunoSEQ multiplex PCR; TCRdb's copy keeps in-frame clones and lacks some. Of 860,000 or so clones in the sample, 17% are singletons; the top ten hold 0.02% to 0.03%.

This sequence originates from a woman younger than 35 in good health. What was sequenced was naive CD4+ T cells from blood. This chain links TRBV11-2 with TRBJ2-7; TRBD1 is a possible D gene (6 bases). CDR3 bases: TGTGCCAGCAGCCCTCCCGGGACAACCTCCTACGAGCAGTACTTC. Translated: CASSPPGTTSYEQYF. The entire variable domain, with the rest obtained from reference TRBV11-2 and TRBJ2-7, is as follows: EAGVAQSPRYKIIEKRQSVAFWCNPISGHATLYWYQQILGQGPKLLIQFQNNGVVDDSQLPKDRFSAERLKGVDSTLKIQPAKLEDSAVYLCASSPPGTTSYEQYFGPGTRLTVT.